This TCR beta chain was recovered during a study of T cell responses to AZD1222 COVID-19 vaccine. Study results and limitations: Only a handful of AZD1222 recipients tested seropositive at baseline. Reportedly, close to half of spike-specific TCRs are directed against unmutated variant regions. Clonal diversity may have been underestimated, and the donors were mostly white British, with more females than males.

Assay: immunoSEQ multiplex PCR; the TCRdb copy retains only in-frame clones and omits some. This sample has approximately 150,000 clones, with roughly 88% found just once. To note about this clone: What it recognizes is unknown.

Looked up from germline, CDR1 is SGHTA and CDR2 is FQGTGA. This CDR3 region has 16 residues. J gave up 4 bases and V 5 bases, and 10 bases lay outside the gene matches. The sequences come from peripheral blood, collected 28 days after the second AZD1222 dose. V gene TRBV7-3 combines with J gene TRBJ2-2; TRBD2 matches 7 bases. The sequence came from an adult who received the AZD1222 COVID-19 vaccine. The CDR3 nucleotides are TGTGCCAGCAGCCCGAGCGGGACCGCTGCCACCGGGGAGCTGTTTTTT. This translates into CASSPSGTAATGELFF. Using reference TRBV7-3 and TRBJ2-2 for the parts outside the CDR3, the full variable domain is GAGVSQTPSNKVTEKGKYVELRCDPISGHTALYWYRQSLGQGPEFLIYFQGTGAADDSGLPNDRFFAVRPEGSVSTLKIQRTERGDSAVYLCASSPSGTAATGELFFGEGSRLTVL.